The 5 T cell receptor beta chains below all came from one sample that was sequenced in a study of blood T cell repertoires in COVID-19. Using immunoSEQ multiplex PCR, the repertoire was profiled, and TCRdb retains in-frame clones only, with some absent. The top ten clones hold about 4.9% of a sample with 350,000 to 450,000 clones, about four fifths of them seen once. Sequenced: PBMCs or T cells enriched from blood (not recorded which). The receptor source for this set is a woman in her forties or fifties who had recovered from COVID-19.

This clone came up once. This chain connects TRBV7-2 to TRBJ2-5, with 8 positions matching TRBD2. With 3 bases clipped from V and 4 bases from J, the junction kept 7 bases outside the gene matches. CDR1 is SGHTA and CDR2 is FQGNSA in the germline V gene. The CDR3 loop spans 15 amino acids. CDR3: CASSFSGVAAETQYF. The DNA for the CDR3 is TGTGCCAGCAGCTTTAGCGGGGTAGCGGCAGAGACCCAGTACTTC.

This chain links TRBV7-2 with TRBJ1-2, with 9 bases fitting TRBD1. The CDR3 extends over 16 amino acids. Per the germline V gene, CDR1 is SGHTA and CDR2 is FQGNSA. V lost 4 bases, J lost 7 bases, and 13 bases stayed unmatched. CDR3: CASSSQSNRGPGGYTF. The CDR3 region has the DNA TGTGCCAGCAGCTCCCAATCAAACAGGGGGCCGGGTGGCTACACCTTC.

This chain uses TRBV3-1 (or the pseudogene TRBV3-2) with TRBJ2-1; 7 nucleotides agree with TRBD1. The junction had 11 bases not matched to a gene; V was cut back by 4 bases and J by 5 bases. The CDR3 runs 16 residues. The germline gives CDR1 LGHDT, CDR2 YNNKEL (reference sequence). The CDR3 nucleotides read TGTGCCAGCAGCCCTCCGAGGACAGGTAACCACAATGAGCAGTTCTTC. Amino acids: CASSPPRTGNHNEQFF.

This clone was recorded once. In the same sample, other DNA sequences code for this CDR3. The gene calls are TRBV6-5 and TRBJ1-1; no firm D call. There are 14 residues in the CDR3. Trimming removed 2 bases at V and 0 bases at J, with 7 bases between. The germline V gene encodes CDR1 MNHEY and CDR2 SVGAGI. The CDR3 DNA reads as TGTGCCAGCAGTTACCGGGGAGTGAACACTGAAGCTTTCTTT. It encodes CASSYRGVNTEAFF.

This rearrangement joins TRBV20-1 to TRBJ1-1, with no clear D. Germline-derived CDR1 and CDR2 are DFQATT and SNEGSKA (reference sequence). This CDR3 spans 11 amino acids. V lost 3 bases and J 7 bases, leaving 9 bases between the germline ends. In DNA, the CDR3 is TGCAGTGCTAGTGGCCAGGATGAAGCTTTCTTT. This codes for CSASGQDEAFF.